What follows is one T cell receptor beta chain and its context. This record comes from a study of control samples from healthy donors and cancer patients. TCRdb's copy holds only in-frame clones and misses some; the assay was immunoSEQ multiplex PCR. The repertoire has about 150,000 clones, over 85% of them found once; the top ten carry 2.4%. Sample: blood. The clonotype originates from a man between 45 and 60 years old in good health.

CDR3 protein: CASSQQAAGGYTF. CDR3 coding DNA: TGTGCCAGCAGTCAACAGGCCGCGGGGGGCTACACCTTC. The chain carries TRBV2 and TRBJ1-2; D possibly corresponds to TRBD1 (5 bases). The CDR3 covers 13 residues. CDR1 SNHLY and CDR2 FYNNEI come from the germline V gene. Trimming stripped 5 bases from V and 8 bases from J, with 15 bases between.